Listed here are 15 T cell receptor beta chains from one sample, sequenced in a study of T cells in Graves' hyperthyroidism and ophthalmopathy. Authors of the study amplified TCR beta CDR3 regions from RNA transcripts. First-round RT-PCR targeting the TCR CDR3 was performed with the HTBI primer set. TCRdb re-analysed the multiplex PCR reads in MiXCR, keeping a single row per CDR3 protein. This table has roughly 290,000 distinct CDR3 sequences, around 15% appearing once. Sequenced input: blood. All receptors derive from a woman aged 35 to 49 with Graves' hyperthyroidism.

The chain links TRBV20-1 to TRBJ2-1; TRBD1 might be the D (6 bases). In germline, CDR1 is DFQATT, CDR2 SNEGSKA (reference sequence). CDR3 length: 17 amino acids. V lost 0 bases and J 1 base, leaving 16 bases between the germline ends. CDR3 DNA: TGCAGTGCTAGAGATCCCAGAAGGGGGAATTCCTACAATGAGCAGTTCTTC. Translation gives CSARDPRRGNSYNEQFF.

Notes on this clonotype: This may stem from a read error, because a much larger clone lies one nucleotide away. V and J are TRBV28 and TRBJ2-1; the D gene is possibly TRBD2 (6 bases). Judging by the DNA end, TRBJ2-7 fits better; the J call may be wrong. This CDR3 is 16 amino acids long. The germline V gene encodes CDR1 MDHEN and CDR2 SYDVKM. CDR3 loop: CASSPRLVRIYNEQYF. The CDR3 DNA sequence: TGTGCCAGCAGTCCTAGACTAGTTCGGATATACAATGAGCAGTACTTC.

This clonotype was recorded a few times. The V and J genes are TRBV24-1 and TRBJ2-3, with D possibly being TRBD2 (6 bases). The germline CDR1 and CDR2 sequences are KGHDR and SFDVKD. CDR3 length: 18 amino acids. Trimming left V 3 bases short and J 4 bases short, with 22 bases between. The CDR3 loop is CATSDPRDVGGRADTQYF. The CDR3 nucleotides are TGTGCCACCAGTGATCCCCGAGACGTGGGAGGAAGGGCAGATACGCAGTATTTT.

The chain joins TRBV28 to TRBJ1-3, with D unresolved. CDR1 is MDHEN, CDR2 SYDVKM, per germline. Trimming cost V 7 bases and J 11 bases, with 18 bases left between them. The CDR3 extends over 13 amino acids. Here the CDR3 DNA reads TGTGCCAGCACCCCTTGGGTGGGCGGGGCCATATATTTT. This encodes CASTPWVGGAIYF.

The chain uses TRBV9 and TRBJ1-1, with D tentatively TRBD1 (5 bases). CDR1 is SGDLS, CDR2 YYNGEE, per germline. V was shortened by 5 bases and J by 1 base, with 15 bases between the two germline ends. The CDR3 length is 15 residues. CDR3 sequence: CASRAGFNQNTEAFF. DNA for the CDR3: TGTGCCAGCAGAGCAGGGTTTAATCAGAACACTGAAGCTTTCTTT.

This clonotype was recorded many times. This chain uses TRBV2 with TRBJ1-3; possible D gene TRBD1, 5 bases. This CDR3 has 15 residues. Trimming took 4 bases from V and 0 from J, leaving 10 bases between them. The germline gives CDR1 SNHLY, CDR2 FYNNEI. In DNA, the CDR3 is TGTGCCAGCAGTGTGCACAGGAGCTCTGGAAACACCATATATTTT. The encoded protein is CASSVHRSSGNTIYF.

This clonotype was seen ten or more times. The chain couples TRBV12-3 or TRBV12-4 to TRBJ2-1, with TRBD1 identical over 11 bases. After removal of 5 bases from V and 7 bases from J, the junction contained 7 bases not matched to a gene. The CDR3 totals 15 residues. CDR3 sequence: CASSEGQGAWNEQFF. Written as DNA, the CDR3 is TGTGCCAGCAGTGAAGGACAGGGGGCGTGGAATGAGCAGTTCTTC.

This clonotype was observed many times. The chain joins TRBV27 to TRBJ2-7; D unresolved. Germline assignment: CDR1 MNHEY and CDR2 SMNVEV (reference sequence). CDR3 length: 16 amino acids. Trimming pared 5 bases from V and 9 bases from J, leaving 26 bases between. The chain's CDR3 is CASSRSPGTLRIRQYF. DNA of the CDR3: TGTGCCAGCAGTCGCTCCCCCGGAACCTTACGGATACGGCAGTACTTC.

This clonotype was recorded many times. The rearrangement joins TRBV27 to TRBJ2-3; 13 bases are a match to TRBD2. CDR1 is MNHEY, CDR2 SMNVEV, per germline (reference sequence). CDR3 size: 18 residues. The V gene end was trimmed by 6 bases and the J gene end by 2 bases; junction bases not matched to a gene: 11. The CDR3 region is CASSPGLAGRDYTDTQYF. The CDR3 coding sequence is TGTGCCAGCAGCCCGGGACTAGCGGGGAGAGACTACACAGATACGCAGTATTTT.

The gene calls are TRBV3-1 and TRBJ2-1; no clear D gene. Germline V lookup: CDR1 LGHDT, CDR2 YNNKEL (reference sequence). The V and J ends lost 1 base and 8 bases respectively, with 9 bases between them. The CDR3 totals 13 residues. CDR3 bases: TGTGCCAGCAGCCAAGGGTTGCGTGATGAGCAGTTCTTC. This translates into CASSQGLRDEQFF.

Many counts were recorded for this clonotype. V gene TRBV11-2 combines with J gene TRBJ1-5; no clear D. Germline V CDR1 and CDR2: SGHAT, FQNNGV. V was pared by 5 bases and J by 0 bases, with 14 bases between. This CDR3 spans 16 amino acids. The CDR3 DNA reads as TGTGCCAGCAGCCCTCTGGAGCGATATAGCAATCAGCCCCAGCATTTT. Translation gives CASSPLERYSNQPQHF.

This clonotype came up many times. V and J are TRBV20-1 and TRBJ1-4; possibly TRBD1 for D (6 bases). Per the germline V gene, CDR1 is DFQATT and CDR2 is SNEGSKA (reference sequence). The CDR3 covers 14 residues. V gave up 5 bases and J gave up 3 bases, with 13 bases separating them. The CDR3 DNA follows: TGCAGTGCTTGTGAAGGGGGGCCTAATGAAAAACTGTTTTTT. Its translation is CSACEGGPNEKLFF.

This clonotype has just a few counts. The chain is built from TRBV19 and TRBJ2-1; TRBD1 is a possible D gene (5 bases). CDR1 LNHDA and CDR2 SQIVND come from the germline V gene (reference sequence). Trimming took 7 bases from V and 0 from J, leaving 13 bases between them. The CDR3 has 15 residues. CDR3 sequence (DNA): TGTGCCAGTAATCAGGGTCGGAGCTCCTACAATGAGCAGTTCTTC. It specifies CASNQGRSSYNEQFF.

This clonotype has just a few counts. CDR3 sequence: CASSLRQGVLDEQFF. As DNA, the CDR3 is TGTGCCAGCAGCTTACGGCAGGGAGTATTGGATGAGCAGTTCTTC. V is TRBV7-9 and J is TRBJ2-1, with D perhaps matching TRBD1 or TRBD2 (5 bases each). Trimming took off 2 bases at V and 8 bases at J, with 16 bases between the two ends. This CDR3 contains 15 residues. CDR1 and CDR2 (germline): SEHNR, FQNEAQ (reference sequence).

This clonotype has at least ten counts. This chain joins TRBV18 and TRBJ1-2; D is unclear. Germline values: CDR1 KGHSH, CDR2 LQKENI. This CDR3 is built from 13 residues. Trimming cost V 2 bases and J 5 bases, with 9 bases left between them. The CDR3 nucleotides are TGTGCCAGCTCACCAGGGAAGGGATATGGCTACACCTTC. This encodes CASSPGKGYGYTF.